This T cell receptor beta chain originates from a study of PD-L1 blockade in urothelial cancer (dated by TCRdb to about 2017). About the full investigation: Therapy was started around 2014 for all patients, and atezolizumab 1,200 mg was administered intravenously every 3 weeks. Blood samples gave a median of around 140,000 T cells and tens of thousands of unique TCRs, with a median clonality of 0.080. Durable clinical benefit was achieved by nine patients but not by the remaining 20. TCR sequencing covered pretreatment tumor samples and matched, serially collected peripheral blood taken before and after atezolizumab treatment. Whole exome sequencing and RNA sequencing of pretreatment tumors were performed alongside TCR sequencing in the same patients. About 85% of the roughly 29 patients were males with bladder-origin urothelial cancer, and about 60% of the 29 reported a prior smoking history. Blood samples were analyzed 3 weeks after the start of treatment (second dose) and 6 weeks after the start of treatment. Patients had an ECOG performance status of 0 or 1 and had received between 0 and 3 prior chemotherapy regimens. Progression-free survival longer than 6 months counted as durable clinical benefit, and TCR features were additionally tested against both progression-free and overall survival. Somatic, immune and clinical correlates of response to PD-L1 blockade with atezolizumab in urothelial cancer were the focus of an exploratory multi-omic analysis. Twenty-nine patients had pretreatment blood TCR-seq, 24 had at least one posttreatment blood collection, and 24 had tumor TCR-seq.

The paper's findings and limits, for the study overall: Improved progression-free and overall survival was associated with having pretreatment peripheral blood TCR clonality below the median. Because the sample size was small (n ≈ 31) and many exploratory analyses were performed, the results are intended to be hypothesis-generating. Greater expansion of tumor-associated TCR clones in peripheral blood 3 weeks after the start of treatment was observed in patients with durable benefit (n ≈ 22, p = 0.022).

Regarding this clone: The antigen this receptor binds is unknown. No much larger clone is present one base from it, and per-base qualities are unavailable.

Synthetic TCR analog templates were spiked into each PCR so that absolute template abundance could be estimated from read counts. TCRbeta CDR3 regions were amplified from genomic DNA with bias-controlled V and J gene primers using the immunoSEQ assay. Sequencing of rearranged TCRbeta segments was done at approximately 20X coverage. The authors' analysis ran thus. Clustering was used to correct sequencing errors, and CDR3s were annotated against IMGT to assign V, D and J genes. Only productive TCRbeta rearrangements were used in downstream analyses, excluding out-of-frame or stop-codon sequences. Clonality was computed as one minus Shannon entropy normalized by the log of the number of unique productive sequences. Fisher's exact test with Benjamini-Hochberg correction, using a cutoff of adjusted p below 0.01, was how clones that differed between time points or between blood and tumor were identified. TCRdb's version of the immuneACCESS table is confined to in-frame rearrangements and falls short of the full clone set. An unresolved V gene accounts for under half of the shortfall where checked; the remainder is of unknown origin. V, J and clone size are taken as reported in that table, and D and trimming were inferred from the DNA itself. The sample contains tens of thousands of clones, over 80% of them found a single time. The ten top clones hold 8% to 9.5% of the sample.

The cohort included under 35 patients with locally advanced or metastatic urothelial carcinoma who were treated at Memorial Sloan Kettering on a trial protocol. Peripheral blood mononuclear cells were collected pretreatment and during treatment, at between 1 and 8 total time points per patient. The Qiagen DNeasy Blood extraction kit was used to purify genomic DNA from total PBMCs and tumor samples. PBMCs were collected pretreatment and during treatment and were isolated and stored as previously described. According to the germline V gene, CDR1 reads MNHNS and CDR2 reads SASEGT. Ends trimmed: V by 10 bases, J by 7 bases; bases unmatched to a gene: 13. The CDR3 contains 15 residues, cysteine and phenylalanine counted. Only the CDR3 portion is preserved as DNA: 45 bases, with reading frame beginning at the first base.

This TCR was sampled from an older man with urothelial cancer. The source was PBMCs, collected around atezolizumab (anti-PD-L1) treatment. The chain employs TRBV6-1 and TRBJ1-5; the central 10 bases match TRBD1. The encoded CDR3 is CATVGRDRGMQPQHF. The bases read TGTGCCACTGTAGGCCGGGACAGGGGAATGCAGCCCCAGCATTTT.